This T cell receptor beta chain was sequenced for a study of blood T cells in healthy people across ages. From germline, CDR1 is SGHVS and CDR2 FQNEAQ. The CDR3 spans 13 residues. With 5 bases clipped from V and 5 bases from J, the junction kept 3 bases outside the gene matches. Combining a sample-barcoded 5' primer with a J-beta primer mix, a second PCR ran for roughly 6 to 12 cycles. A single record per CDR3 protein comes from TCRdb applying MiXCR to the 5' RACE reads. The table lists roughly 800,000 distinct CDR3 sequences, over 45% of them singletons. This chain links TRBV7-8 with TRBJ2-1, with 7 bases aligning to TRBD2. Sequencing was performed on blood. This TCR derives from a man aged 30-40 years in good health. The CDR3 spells CASSTGGHNEQFF. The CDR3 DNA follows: TGTGCCAGCAGCACGGGGGGACACAATGAGCAGTTCTTC.